The 31 T cell receptor beta chains listed next were all sequenced from one sample in a study of cytomegalovirus exposure and HLA in healthy donors. The PCR used 60 Vbeta and 13 Jbeta primers. TCRdb keeps only in-frame clones here, not all; method: immunoSEQ multiplex PCR. The sample holds 130,000 to 150,000 clones, approximately 80% seen once. Material: PBMCs. The origin of the receptors is a woman aged 60-75 years in good health and CMV-seropositive.

The rearrangement joins TRBV9 to TRBJ2-1; 13 bases agree with TRBD2. Germline V gene sequence: CDR1 SGDLS, CDR2 YYNGEE. J lost 8 bases, V lost 2 bases, and 7 bases had no gene match. There are 16 residues in the CDR3. CDR3 nucleotide sequence: TGTGCCAGCAGCGTCGGGACTAGCGGGATCCAGGATGAGCAGTTCTTC. Translated, it gives CASSVGTSGIQDEQFF.

This clone was picked up one time. The chain joins TRBV27 to TRBJ1-2; 8 nucleotides match TRBD1. Germline trimming cut 5 bases from V and 2 bases from J; bases unmatched to any gene: 4. This CDR3 contains 14 residues. Looked up from germline, CDR1 is MNHEY and CDR2 is SMNVEV (reference sequence). The CDR3 region is CASSVRQGNYGYTF. As DNA, the CDR3 is TGTGCCAGCAGTGTTCGACAGGGGAACTATGGCTACACCTTC.

The chain carries TRBV29-1 and TRBJ2-1, with TRBD1 identical over 8 bases. Per the germline V gene, CDR1 is SQVTM and CDR2 is ANQGSEA. The junction had 7 bases not matched to a gene; V was cut back by 4 bases and J by 8 bases. This CDR3 contains 13 residues. CDR3 sequence reads: CSVVQGAVDEQFF. The DNA of the CDR3 is TGCAGCGTTGTGCAGGGGGCAGTCGATGAGCAGTTCTTC.

J is TRBJ2-2 and V is TRBV5-5; 14 bases are a match to TRBD2. Trimming removed 2 bases from V and 1 base from J; junction bases left unmatched: 4. Germline V CDR1 and CDR2: SGHKS, YYEKEE (reference sequence). The CDR3 consists of 18 residues. Written as DNA, the CDR3 is TGTGCCAGCAGCTTCTCGACTAGCGGGAGGGAGAACACCGGGGAGCTGTTTTTT. Translated: CASSFSTSGRENTGELFF.

The chain links TRBV28 to TRBJ2-7, with TRBD1 matching over 8 bases. Trimming cost V 3 bases and J 5 bases; bases outside gene matches: 3. The germline gives CDR1 MDHEN, CDR2 SYDVKM. This CDR3 has 13 amino acids. The CDR3 here is CASSFQGADEQYF. CDR3 coding DNA: TGTGCCAGCAGTTTTCAGGGGGCCGACGAGCAGTACTTC.

The chain carries TRBV18 and TRBJ1-2; 8 bases fit TRBD1. Germline V gene lookup returns CDR1 KGHSH and CDR2 LQKENI. This CDR3 spans 13 amino acids. V dropped 5 bases and J dropped 4; count of bases not matched to a gene: 3. In DNA, the CDR3 is TGTGCCAGCTCAGTTGACAGGGGCTATGGCTACACCTTC. Translation gives CASSVDRGYGYTF.

This chain joins TRBV5-1 and TRBJ2-1, with a tentative D call TRBD2 (5 bases). The CDR3 contains 14 residues. Trimming pared 1 base from V and 6 bases from J, leaving 11 bases between. Germline assignment: CDR1 SGHRS and CDR2 YFSETQ. CDR3 in DNA: TGCGCCAGCAGCTTGCTCCGAGGAGGCAATGAGCAGTTCTTC. Its translation is CASSLLRGGNEQFF.

This clone came up a few times. The chain joins TRBV12-5 to TRBJ2-2, with unresolved D. Per germline, CDR1 LGHNT and CDR2 FRNRAP. The V end lost 5 bases, the J end lost 4 bases, and 8 bases lay between the germline ends. CDR3 length: 13 residues. As DNA, the CDR3 is TGTGCTAGTGGTAGACACACCACCGGGGAGCTGTTTTTT. Its protein is CASGRHTTGELFF.

The chain is built from TRBV4-1 and TRBJ2-7; 7 positions match TRBD1. The CDR3 consists of 16 residues. Trimming removed 2 bases from V and 2 bases from J; junction bases left unmatched: 9. Germline loops: CDR1 MGHRA, CDR2 YSYEKL. The CDR3 spells CASSQYITGATYEQYF. Here the CDR3 DNA reads TGCGCCAGCAGCCAATATATCACAGGGGCGACCTACGAGCAGTACTTC.

V usage is TRBV27 and J usage is TRBJ2-2; 9 bases match TRBD2. The CDR3 consists of 14 residues. Germline CDR1 reads MNHEY; CDR2 reads SMNVEV (reference sequence). V lost 6 bases, J lost 7 bases, and 6 bases stayed unmatched. This CDR3 reads CASRSAGGGGELFF. For the CDR3, the DNA is TGTGCCAGCAGATCAGCGGGAGGTGGCGGGGAGCTGTTTTTT.

The V gene is TRBV5-1, the J gene TRBJ2-1; TRBD2 aligns across 8 bases. Germline loops: CDR1 SGHRS, CDR2 YFSETQ. The CDR3 loop spans 15 amino acids. Unmatched junction bases numbered 5, after V lost 0 bases and J lost 6 bases. CDR3 in DNA: TGCGCCAGCAGCTTGGAGGGACTAGAGACCAATGAGCAGTTCTTC. Translating it yields CASSLEGLETNEQFF.

The genes are TRBV29-1 and TRBJ2-2; 7 nucleotides match TRBD2. The CDR3 covers 13 residues. The germline CDR1 and CDR2 sequences are SQVTM and ANQGSEA. Trimming removed 4 bases from V and 6 bases from J; junction bases left unmatched: 5. The CDR3 sequence is CSVATLAAGELFF. The CDR3 DNA reads TGCAGCGTTGCGACTCTAGCGGCCGGGGAGCTGTTTTTT.

In DNA, the CDR3 is TGTGCCAGCAGCGTGGGTGGGCGGGCGAGCACAGATACGCAGTATTTT. This gives the protein CASSVGGRASTDTQYF. J is TRBJ2-3 and V is TRBV7-2; weak D call: TRBD2 (5 bases). Germline CDR1 reads SGHTA; CDR2 reads FQGNSA. The length of the CDR3 is 16 residues. Trimming removed 5 bases at V and 0 bases at J, with 15 bases between. Full variable domain (outside the CDR3, taken from reference TRBV7-2 and TRBJ2-3): GAGVSQSPSNKVTEKGKDVELRCDPISGHTALYWYRQSLGQGLEFLIYFQGNSAPDKSGLPSDRFSAERTGGSVSTLTIQRTQQEDSAVYLCASSVGGRASTDTQYFGPGTRLTVL.

This clone was counted between two and nine times. The chain has TRBV7-2 and TRBJ2-3; D not resolved. CDR3 length: 15 residues. V gave up 1 base and J gave up 4 bases, with 12 bases separating them. The germline V gene encodes CDR1 SGHTA and CDR2 FQGNSA. CDR3 residues: CASSLGSVGADTQYF. The CDR3 DNA reads as TGTGCCAGCAGCTTAGGGAGCGTTGGCGCAGATACGCAGTATTTT.

V is TRBV28 and J is TRBJ2-7, with TRBD1 identical over 11 bases. V gave up 7 bases and J gave up 3 bases; unmatched junction bases: 5. Germline-derived CDR1 and CDR2 are MDHEN and SYDVKM. The CDR3 consists of 14 residues. CDR3 sequence reads: CASNGQGAGYEQYF. DNA for the CDR3: TGTGCCAGCAATGGACAGGGGGCGGGCTACGAGCAGTACTTC.

The CDR3 coding sequence is TGTGCCAGCAGCGTAATGTCGGGTCGGACCGGGGAGCTGTTTTTT. The encoded protein is CASSVMSGRTGELFF. The chain has TRBV9 and TRBJ2-2; D not certain. The CDR3 contains 15 residues. Germline V gene data show CDR1 as SGDLS and CDR2 as YYNGEE. Trimming cost V 1 base and J 5 bases, with 12 bases left between them.

This clone turned up a few times. The junction differs from germline at one of its ends, possibly a read error. Written as DNA, the CDR3 is TGTGCCAGCCACAAAGGGTCCCCCGGGACTCCCTTTAATTTT. Translated, it gives CASHKGSPGTPFNF. This sequence joins TRBV11-2 and TRBJ2-3; maybe TRBD2 (6 bases). CDR1 is SGHAT, CDR2 FQNNGV, per germline. The CDR3 contains 14 residues.

The V call is TRBV7-6, the J call TRBJ2-5; D is ambiguous. The end of the DNA aligns better with TRBJ2-7, so the J call may be wrong. The germline gives CDR1 SGHVS, CDR2 FNYEAQ. The CDR3 is 14 amino acids. CDR3 in DNA: TGTGCCAGCAGCACCCGAATTGGAAACTACGAGCAGTACTTC. Translating gives CASSTRIGNYEQYF.

V is TRBV27 and J is TRBJ1-4, with 10 bases lining up with TRBD1. The CDR3 runs 12 residues. Germline CDR1 is MNHEY and CDR2 is SMNVEV (reference sequence). The V segment lost 8 bases and the J segment 7 bases; nucleotides outside the gene matches: 1. The CDR3 loop is CASGDRGEKLFF. CDR3 bases: TGTGCCAGCGGGGACAGGGGTGAAAAACTGTTTTTT.

The V and J genes are TRBV28 and TRBJ2-5, with D perhaps matching TRBD2 (5 bases). The assigned J gene may be wrong: the sequence end matches TRBJ2-7 better. CDR1 is MDHEN and CDR2 is SYDVKM in the germline V gene. The CDR3 runs to 14 residues. The CDR3 spells CASSLLTAAYEQYF. The CDR3 DNA follows: TGTGCCAGCAGCCTACTCACAGCGGCCTACGAGCAGTACTTC.

The genes are TRBV7-9 and TRBJ2-5; tentatively, D is TRBD2 (5 bases). The J call is uncertain, as TRBJ2-7 better fits the DNA end. The CDR3 covers 15 residues. Germline loops: CDR1 SEHNR, CDR2 FQNEAQ (reference sequence). DNA for the CDR3: TGTGCCAGCAGCTTAAATCCGGGAATTCGCTACGAGCAGTACTTC. Residues: CASSLNPGIRYEQYF.

This clone was observed once. This chain links TRBV30 with TRBJ1-5, with TRBD1 as a possible D gene (6 bases). Deletions cut 3 bases from V and 1 base from J, with 19 bases between. Germline V CDR1 and CDR2: GTSNPN, SVGIG (reference sequence). The CDR3 contains 17 residues. DNA of the CDR3: TGTGCCTGGAGCGCGTCCCAGGACAGTGTAAGCAATCAGCCCCAGCATTTT. This codes for CAWSASQDSVSNQPQHF.

The chain employs TRBV15 and TRBJ2-2; 14 nucleotides line up with TRBD2. The V and J ends lost 6 bases and 6 bases, in that order; junction bases with no gene match: 9. The CDR3 runs 17 residues. From germline, CDR1 is LNHNV and CDR2 YYDKDF (reference sequence). This CDR3 reads CATSPGLAGVRAGELFF. The CDR3 DNA reads TGTGCCACCAGTCCGGGACTAGCGGGAGTAAGGGCCGGGGAGCTGTTTTTT.

The CDR3 loop is CASRPGLASETQYF. The CDR3 bases are TGTGCCAGCAGACCGGGACTAGCGTCGGAGACCCAGTACTTC. The rearrangement links TRBV7-2 to TRBJ2-5; 10 bases line up with TRBD2. J lost 5 bases, V lost 6 bases, and 6 bases had no gene match. Germline loops: CDR1 SGHTA, CDR2 FQGNSA. The CDR3 extends over 14 amino acids.

This CDR3 reads CASSSQAGYGYTF. Here the CDR3 DNA reads TGTGCCAGCAGCTCTCAGGCAGGCTATGGCTACACCTTC. J is TRBJ1-2 and V is TRBV7-8; the D is unclear. Trimming left V 4 bases short and J 4 bases short, with 10 bases between. Germline-derived CDR1 and CDR2 are SGHVS and FQNEAQ. The CDR3 consists of 13 residues. Together with reference TRBV7-8 and TRBJ1-2, the CDR3 gives the full variable domain: GAGVSQSPRYKVAKRGQDVALRCDPISGHVSLFWYQQALGQGPEFLTYFQNEAQLDKSGLPSDRFFAERPEGSVSTLKIQRTQQEDSAVYLCASSSQAGYGYTFGSGTRLTVV.

This clone has just one count. The genes are TRBV18 and TRBJ2-1; a possible D gene is TRBD2 (5 bases). CDR3 length: 12 amino acids. V was trimmed by 3 bases and J by 10 bases, leaving 10 bases between them. Germline-derived CDR1 and CDR2 are KGHSH and LQKENI. This CDR3 is CASSPQRSEQFF. CDR3 coding DNA: TGTGCCAGCTCACCCCAGCGGTCCGAGCAGTTCTTC.

The chain carries TRBV5-1 and TRBJ2-2, with TRBD2 matching 10 bases. Germline V lookup: CDR1 SGHRS, CDR2 YFSETQ. This CDR3 has 17 residues. J gave up 6 bases and V 0 bases, and 8 bases lay outside the gene matches. The CDR3 bases are TGCGCCAGCAGCTTGGGCGGGCTAGCGGGAGACCCCGGGGAGCTGTTTTTT. Protein: CASSLGGLAGDPGELFF.

In its sample, this clone was seen once. The chain couples TRBV5-3 to TRBJ2-1, with 16 bases fitting TRBD2. TRBV5-3 is labeled an ORF, and its function is uncertain. CDR3 length: 14 residues. Trimming cost V 5 bases and J 12 bases; bases outside gene matches: 5. CDR3 nucleotides: TGTGCCAGAAGATTCGGGACTAGCGGGAGGGGGCAGTTCTTC. Its translation: CARRFGTSGRGQFF.

The gene calls are TRBV19 and TRBJ1-2; 7 bases align to TRBD1. The trim removed 5 bases at V and 2 bases at J, leaving 2 bases unmatched. This CDR3 is built from 13 residues. Germline CDR1 and CDR2: LNHDA and SQIVND (reference sequence). The CDR3 coding sequence is TGTGCCAGTAGTCGGGACAGAAACTATGGCTACACCTTC. As protein: CASSRDRNYGYTF.

V gene TRBV28 combines with J gene TRBJ2-3; 10 nucleotides align to TRBD2. Germline V gene sequence: CDR1 MDHEN, CDR2 SYDVKM. This CDR3 spans 17 amino acids. V dropped 4 bases and J dropped 1; count of bases not matched to a gene: 8. CDR3 sequence: CASSSTPSGSGTDTQYF. The CDR3 DNA follows: TGTGCCAGCAGTTCCACACCTAGCGGGAGCGGCACAGATACGCAGTATTTT.

J is TRBJ2-7 and V is TRBV4-1, with D perhaps TRBD2 (6 bases). Trimming removed 4 bases from V and 3 bases from J, with 16 bases in between. This CDR3 contains 15 residues. Germline-derived CDR1 and CDR2 are MGHRA and YSYEKL. The CDR3 DNA reads as TGCGCCAGCAGCCTTGTCCGGGACGGGGGCTACGAGCAGTACTTC. It specifies CASSLVRDGGYEQYF.